This T cell receptor beta chain is drawn from a study of control samples from healthy donors and cancer patients. TCRdb's table, derived via immunoSEQ multiplex PCR, lists solely in-frame clones and lacks some. In the table there are about 170,000 clones, around 94% of which are singletons. Trimming took off 6 bases at V and 0 bases at J, with 10 bases between the two ends. Looked up from germline, CDR1 is MNHEY and CDR2 is SVGEGT. The CDR3 covers 14 residues. This receptor was identified in a woman aged 18-30 years in good health. The sample consisted of blood. The chain carries TRBV6-2 or TRBV6-3 and TRBJ2-3; D gene unclear. For the CDR3, the DNA is TGTGCCAGCAGCCCCAGTGGAAGCACAGATACGCAGTATTTT. As protein: CASSPSGSTDTQYF.